This T cell receptor beta chain was recovered during a study of T cells in Graves' hyperthyroidism and ophthalmopathy. The CDR3 regions of TCR beta were amplified from RNA transcripts. When the TCR CDR3 underwent first-round RT-PCR, the HTBI primer set was used. In TCRdb, the multiplex PCR reads were re-called with MiXCR into one record per CDR3 protein. Of 350,000 to 500,000 distinct CDR3 sequences in the sample, roughly an eighth were seen once. In this sample, this clonotype turned up a few times. Material for sequencing was blood. The source of this sequence is a young woman with Graves' hyperthyroidism.

CDR3 sequence: CASSLDTDQPQHF. As DNA, the CDR3 is TGCGCCAGCAGCTTGGACACAGATCAGCCCCAGCATTTT. The rearrangement joins TRBV5-1 to TRBJ1-5; D remains ambiguous. CDR1 is SGHRS and CDR2 is YFSETQ in the germline V gene. The CDR3 consists of 13 residues. V was pared by 0 bases and J by 5 bases, with 6 bases between.